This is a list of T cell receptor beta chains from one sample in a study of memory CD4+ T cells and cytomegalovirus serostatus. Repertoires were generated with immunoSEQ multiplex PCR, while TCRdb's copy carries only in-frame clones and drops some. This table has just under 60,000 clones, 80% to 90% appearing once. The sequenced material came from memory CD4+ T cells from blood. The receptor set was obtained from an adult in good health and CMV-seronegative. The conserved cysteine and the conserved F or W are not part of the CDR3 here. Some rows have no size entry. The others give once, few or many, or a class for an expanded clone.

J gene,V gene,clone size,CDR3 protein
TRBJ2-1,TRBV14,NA,ASSQDGRAYEQF
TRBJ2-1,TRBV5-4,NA,ASSDRTSGPSSYNEQF
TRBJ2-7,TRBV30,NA,AWRFRRGAYEQY
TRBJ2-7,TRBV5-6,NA,ASSVGQAYEQY
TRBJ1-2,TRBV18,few,ASSPRDGYT
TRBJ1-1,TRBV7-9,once,ASTQQGALQTEAF
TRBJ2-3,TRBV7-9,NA,ASSLGSTDTQY
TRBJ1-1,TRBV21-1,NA,ASSKPRRGEGTEAF
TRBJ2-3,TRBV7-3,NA,ASSLTDTDTQY
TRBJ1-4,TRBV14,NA,ASSQVVGAGEKLF
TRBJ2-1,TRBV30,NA,AWSPGISGSYNEQF
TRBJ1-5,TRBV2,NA,ASVSFPFEPQH
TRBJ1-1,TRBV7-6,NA,ASSHSRDSRPSTEAF
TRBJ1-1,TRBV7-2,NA,ASSLEPNTEAF
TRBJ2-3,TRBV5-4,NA,ASSSRISTDTQY
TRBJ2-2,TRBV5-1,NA,ASSRQDNPGTGELF
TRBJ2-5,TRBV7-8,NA,ASSLGGRETQY
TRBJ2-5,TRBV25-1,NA,ASRRGHETQY
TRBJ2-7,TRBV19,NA,ASSLSGTGHYEQY
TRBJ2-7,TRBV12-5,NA,ASGPGLGGPDEQY
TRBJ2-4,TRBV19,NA,ASSLETGVKNIQY
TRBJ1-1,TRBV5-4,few,ASSLGGGVSTEAF
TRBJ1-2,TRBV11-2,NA,ASSLAREGYGYT
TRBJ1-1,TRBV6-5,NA,ASSFDRTEAF
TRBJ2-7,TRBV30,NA,AWSGTREQY
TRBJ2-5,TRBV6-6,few,ASLQGFGETQY
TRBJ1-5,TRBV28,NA,ASSFGGAGNQPQH
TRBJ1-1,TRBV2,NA,ASSETGMNTEAF
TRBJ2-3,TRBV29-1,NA,GGQSTGSTDTQY
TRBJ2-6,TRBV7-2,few,ASSLGLLGGPSGANVLT
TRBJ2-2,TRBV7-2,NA,ASSPQGTGELF
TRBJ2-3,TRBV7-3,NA,ASSLTAGGGGGTDTQY
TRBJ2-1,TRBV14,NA,ASSQGVTGTDEQF
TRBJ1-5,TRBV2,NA,ASSRMTQPQH
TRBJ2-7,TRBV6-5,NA,ASSYFMGQEVYEQY
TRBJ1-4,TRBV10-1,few,ASSDRVDEKLF
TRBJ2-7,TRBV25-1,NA,ASSAYLRDEQY
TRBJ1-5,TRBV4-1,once,ASSPDAGTPEPQH
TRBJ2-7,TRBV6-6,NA,ASGKRDLYEQY
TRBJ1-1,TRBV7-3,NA,ASSKDPSTEAF